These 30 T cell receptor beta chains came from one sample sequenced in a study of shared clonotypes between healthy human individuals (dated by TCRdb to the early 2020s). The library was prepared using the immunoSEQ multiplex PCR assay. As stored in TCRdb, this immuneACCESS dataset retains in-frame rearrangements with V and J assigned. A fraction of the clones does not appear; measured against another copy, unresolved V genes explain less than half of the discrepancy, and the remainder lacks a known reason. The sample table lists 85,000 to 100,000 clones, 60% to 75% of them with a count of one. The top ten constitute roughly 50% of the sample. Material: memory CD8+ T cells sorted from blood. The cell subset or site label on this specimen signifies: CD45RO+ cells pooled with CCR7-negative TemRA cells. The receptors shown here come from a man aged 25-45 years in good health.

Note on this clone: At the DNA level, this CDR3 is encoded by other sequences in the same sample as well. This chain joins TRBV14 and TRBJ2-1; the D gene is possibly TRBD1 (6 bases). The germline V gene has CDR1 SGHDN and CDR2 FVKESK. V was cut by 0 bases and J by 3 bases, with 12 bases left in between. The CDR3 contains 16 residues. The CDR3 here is CASSQESQGLYNEQFF. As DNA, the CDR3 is TGTGCCAGCAGCCAAGAAAGTCAGGGGCTCTACAATGAGCAGTTCTTC.

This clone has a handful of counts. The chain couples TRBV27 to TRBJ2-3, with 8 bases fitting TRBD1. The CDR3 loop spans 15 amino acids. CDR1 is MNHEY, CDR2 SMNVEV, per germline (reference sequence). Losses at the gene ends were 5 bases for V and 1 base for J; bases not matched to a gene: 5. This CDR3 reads CASSPPTGGTDTQYF. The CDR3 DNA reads TGTGCCAGCAGTCCCCCGACAGGGGGCACAGATACGCAGTATTTT.

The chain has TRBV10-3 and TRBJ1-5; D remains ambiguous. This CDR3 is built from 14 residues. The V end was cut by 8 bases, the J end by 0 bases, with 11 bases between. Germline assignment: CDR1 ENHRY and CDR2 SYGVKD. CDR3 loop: CAIGPAGSNQPQHF. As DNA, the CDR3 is TGTGCCATCGGACCCGCGGGTAGCAATCAGCCCCAGCATTTT.

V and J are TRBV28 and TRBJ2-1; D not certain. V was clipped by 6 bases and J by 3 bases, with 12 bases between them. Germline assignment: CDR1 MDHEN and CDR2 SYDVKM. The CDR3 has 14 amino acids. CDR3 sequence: CASRPPADYNEQFF. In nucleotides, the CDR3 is TGTGCCAGCAGGCCCCCCGCGGACTACAATGAGCAGTTCTTC.

CDR3 protein: CASSYRTWPPPIETQYF. In DNA, the CDR3 is TGTGCCAGCAGCTACCGAACATGGCCCCCTCCGATTGAGACCCAGTACTTC. The chain combines TRBV7-8 with TRBJ2-5; D is undetermined. The germline V gene has CDR1 SGHVS and CDR2 FQNEAQ. The CDR3 consists of 17 residues. Trimming pared 4 bases from V and 5 bases from J, leaving 23 bases between.

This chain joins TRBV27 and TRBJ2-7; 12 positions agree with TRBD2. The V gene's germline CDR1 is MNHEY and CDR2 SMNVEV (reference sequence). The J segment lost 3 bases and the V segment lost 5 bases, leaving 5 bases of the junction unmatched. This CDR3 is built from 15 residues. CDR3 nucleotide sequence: TGTGCCAGCAGTGAGACTAGCGGGAGTAACTACGAGCAGTACTTC. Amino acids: CASSETSGSNYEQYF.

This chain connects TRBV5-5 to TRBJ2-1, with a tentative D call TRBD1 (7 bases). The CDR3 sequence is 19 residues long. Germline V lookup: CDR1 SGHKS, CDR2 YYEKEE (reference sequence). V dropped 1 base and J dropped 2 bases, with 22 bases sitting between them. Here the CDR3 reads CASSLLLEGALGTYNEQFF. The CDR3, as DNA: TGTGCCAGCAGCTTGTTATTGGAGGGGGCCTTGGGGACCTACAATGAGCAGTTCTTC.

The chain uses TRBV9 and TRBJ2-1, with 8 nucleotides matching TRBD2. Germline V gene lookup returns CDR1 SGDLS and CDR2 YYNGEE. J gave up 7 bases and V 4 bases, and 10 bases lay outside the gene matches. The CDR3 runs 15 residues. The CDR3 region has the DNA TGTGCCAGCAGCCCCTCGGGAGGGCCCTCGAATGAGCAGTTCTTC. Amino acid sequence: CASSPSGGPSNEQFF.

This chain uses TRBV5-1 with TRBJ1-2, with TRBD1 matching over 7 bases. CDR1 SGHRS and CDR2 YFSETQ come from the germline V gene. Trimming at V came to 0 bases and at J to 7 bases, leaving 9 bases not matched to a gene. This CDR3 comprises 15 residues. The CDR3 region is CASSLDTGAPVGYTF. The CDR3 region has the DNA TGCGCCAGCAGCTTGGATACAGGGGCGCCGGTTGGCTACACCTTC.

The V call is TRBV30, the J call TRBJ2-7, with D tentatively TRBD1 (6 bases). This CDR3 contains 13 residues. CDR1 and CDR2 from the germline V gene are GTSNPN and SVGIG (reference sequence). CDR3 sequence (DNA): TGTGCTGGCCGGCCAGGGGAATCCTACGAGCAGTACTTC. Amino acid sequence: CAGRPGESYEQYF.

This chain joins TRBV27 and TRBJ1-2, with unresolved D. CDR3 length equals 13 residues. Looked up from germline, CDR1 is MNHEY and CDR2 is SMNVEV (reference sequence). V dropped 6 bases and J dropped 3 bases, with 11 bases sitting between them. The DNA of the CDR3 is TGTGCCAGCAGCATGACAAGCTACTATGGCTACACCTTC. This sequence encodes CASSMTSYYGYTF.

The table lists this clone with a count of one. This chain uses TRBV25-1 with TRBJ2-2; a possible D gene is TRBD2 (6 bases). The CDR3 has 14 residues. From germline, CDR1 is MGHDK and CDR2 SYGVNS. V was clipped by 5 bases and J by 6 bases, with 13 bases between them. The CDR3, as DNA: TGTGCCAGCAGTCTGTCGGGGGATCCCGGGGAGCTGTTTTTT. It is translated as CASSLSGDPGELFF.

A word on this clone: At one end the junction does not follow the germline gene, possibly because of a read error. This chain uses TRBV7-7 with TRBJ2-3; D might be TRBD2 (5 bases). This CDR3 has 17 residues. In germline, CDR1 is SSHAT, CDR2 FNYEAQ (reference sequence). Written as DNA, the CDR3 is TGTGCTAGCAGCTTAGGCTTTCCGGGATCAAGCACAGATACGCAGTATTTT. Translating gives CASSLGFPGSSTDTQYF.

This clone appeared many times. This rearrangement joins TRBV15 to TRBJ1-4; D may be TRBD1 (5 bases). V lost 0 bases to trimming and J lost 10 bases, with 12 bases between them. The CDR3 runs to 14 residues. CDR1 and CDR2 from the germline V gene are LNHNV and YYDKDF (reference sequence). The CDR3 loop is CATSRDSEGSKLFF. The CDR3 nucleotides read TGTGCCACCAGCAGAGATTCGGAGGGGTCAAAACTGTTTTTT.

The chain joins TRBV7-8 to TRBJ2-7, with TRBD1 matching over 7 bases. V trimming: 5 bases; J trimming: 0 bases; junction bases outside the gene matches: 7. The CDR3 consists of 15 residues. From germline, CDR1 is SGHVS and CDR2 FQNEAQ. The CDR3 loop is CASSHRRTGSYEQYF. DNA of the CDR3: TGTGCCAGCAGCCACCGCCGGACAGGCTCCTACGAGCAGTACTTC.

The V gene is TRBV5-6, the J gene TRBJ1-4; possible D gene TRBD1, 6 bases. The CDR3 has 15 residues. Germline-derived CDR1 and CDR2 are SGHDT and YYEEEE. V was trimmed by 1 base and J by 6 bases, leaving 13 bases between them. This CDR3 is CASSLIGTRDEKLFF. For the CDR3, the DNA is TGTGCCAGCAGCTTGATCGGGACACGGGATGAAAAACTGTTTTTT.

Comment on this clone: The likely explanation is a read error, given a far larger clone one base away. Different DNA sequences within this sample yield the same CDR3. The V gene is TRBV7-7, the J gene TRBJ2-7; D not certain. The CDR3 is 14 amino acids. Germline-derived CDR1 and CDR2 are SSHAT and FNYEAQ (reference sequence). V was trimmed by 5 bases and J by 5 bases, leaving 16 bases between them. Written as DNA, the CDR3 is TGTGCCAGCAGCCTATTAACGGGTGCAGACGAGCAGTACTTC. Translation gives CASSLLTGADEQYF.

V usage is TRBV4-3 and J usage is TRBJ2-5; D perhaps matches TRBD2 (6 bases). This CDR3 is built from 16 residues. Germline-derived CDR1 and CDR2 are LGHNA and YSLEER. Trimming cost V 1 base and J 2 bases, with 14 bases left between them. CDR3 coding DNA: TGCGCCAGCAGCCAAGTCGGGTCCGGGGGTCAAGAGACCCAGTACTTC. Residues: CASSQVGSGGQETQYF.

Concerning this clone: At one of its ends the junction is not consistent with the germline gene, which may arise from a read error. The CDR3 loop reads CASSVDPREVFF. CDR3 bases: TGTGCCAGCAGCGTAGACCCGAGGGAGGTGTTTTTT. V and J are TRBV11-3 and TRBJ2-2; possible D gene TRBD2, 6 bases. The length of the CDR3 is 12 residues. The germline V gene encodes CDR1 SGHNT and CDR2 YENEEA.

CDR3 in DNA: TGTGCCAGTAGATGGTTAAGGGGCATGAACACTGAAGCTTTCTTT. Protein product: CASRWLRGMNTEAFF. The rearrangement links TRBV19 to TRBJ1-1, with D perhaps TRBD1 (5 bases). This CDR3 contains 15 residues. The V gene's germline CDR1 is LNHDA and CDR2 SQIVND (reference sequence). The V end lost 6 bases, the J end lost 0 bases, and 14 bases lay between the germline ends.

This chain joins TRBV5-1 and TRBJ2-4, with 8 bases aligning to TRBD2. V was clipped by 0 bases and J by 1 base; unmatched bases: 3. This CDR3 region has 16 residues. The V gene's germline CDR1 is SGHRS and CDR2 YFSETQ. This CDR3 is CASSLGAGGAKNIQYF. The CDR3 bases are TGCGCCAGCAGCTTGGGGGCGGGGGGCGCCAAAAACATTCAGTACTTC.

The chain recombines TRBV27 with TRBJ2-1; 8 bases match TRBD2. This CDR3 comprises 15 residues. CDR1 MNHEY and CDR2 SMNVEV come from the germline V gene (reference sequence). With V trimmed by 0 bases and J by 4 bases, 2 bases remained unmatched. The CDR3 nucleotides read TGTGCCAGCAGTTTATCCGGGGGGGTATACAATGAGCAGTTCTTC. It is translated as CASSLSGGVYNEQFF.

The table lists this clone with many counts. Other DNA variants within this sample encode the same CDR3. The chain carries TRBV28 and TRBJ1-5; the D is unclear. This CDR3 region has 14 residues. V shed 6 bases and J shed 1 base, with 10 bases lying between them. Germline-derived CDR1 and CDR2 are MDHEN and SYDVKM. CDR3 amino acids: CASRRGLSNQPQHF. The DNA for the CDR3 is TGTGCCAGCAGACGGGGATTAAGCAATCAGCCCCAGCATTTT.

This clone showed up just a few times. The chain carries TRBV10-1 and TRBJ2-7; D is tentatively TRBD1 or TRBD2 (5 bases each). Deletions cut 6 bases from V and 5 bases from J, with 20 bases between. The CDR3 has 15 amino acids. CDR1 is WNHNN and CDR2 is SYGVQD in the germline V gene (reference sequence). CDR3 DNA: TGCGCCAGCAGCACCGGGACCCACCTCCGCCACGAGCAGTACTTC. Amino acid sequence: CASSTGTHLRHEQYF.

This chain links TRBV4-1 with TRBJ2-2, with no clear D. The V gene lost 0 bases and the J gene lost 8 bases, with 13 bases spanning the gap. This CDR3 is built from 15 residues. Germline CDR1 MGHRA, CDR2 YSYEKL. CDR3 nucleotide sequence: TGCGCCAGCAGCCAAGAAACCCTATTGACGGGGGAGCTGTTTTTT. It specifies CASSQETLLTGELFF.

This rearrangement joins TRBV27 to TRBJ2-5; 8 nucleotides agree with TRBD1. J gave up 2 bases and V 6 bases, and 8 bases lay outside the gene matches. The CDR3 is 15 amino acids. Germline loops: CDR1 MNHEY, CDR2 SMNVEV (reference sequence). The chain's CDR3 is CASSYIGQGQETQYF. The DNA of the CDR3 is TGTGCCAGCAGCTATATCGGACAGGGACAAGAGACCCAGTACTTC.

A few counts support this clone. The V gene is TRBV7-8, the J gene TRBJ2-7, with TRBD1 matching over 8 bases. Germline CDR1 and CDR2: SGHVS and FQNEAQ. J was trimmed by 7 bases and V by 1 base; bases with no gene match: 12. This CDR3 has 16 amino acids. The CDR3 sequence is CASSLETGQASLEQYF. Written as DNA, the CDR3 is TGTGCCAGCAGCTTAGAAACGGGACAGGCGTCGCTGGAGCAGTACTTC.

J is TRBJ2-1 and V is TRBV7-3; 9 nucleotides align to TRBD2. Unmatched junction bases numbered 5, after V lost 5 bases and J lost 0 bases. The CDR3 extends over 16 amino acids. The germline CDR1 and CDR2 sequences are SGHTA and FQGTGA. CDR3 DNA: TGTGCCAGCAGCCAGACTAGCGGCAGCTCCTACAATGAGCAGTTCTTC. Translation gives CASSQTSGSSYNEQFF. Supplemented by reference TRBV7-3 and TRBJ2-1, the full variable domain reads GAGVSQTPSNKVTEKGKYVELRCDPISGHTALYWYRQSLGQGPEFLIYFQGTGAADDSGLPNDRFFAVRPEGSVSTLKIQRTERGDSAVYLCASSQTSGSSYNEQFFGPGTRLTVL.

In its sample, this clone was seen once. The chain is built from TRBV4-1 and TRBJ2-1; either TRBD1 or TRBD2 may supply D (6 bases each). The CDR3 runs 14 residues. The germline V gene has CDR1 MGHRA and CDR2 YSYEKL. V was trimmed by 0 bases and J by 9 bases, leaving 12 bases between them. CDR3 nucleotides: TGCGCCAGCAGCCAAGAATACGGGGGCGGTGAGCAGTTCTTC. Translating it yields CASSQEYGGGEQFF.

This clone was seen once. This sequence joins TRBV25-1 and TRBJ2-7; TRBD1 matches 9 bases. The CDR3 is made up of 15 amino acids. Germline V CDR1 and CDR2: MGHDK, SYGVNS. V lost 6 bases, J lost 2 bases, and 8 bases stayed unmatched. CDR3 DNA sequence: TGTGCCAGCAGCTGGACAGGGGACGGGACCTACGAGCAGTACTTC. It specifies CASSWTGDGTYEQYF.